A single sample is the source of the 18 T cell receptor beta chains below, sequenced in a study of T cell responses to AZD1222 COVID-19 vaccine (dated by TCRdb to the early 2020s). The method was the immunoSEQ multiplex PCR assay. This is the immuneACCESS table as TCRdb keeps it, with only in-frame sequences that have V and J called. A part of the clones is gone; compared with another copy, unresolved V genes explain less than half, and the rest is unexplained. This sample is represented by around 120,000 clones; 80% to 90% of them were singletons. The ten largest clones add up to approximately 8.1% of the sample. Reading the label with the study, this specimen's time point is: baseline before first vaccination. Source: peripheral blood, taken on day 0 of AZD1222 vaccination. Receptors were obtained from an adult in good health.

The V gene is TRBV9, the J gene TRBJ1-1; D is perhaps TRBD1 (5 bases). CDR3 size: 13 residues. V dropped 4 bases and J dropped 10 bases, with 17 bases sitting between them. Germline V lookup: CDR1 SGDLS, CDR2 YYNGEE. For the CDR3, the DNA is TGTGCCAGCAGCACCACGACATGGGGGGGAGCTTTCTTT. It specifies CASSTTTWGGAFF. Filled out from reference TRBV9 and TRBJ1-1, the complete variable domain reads DSGVTQTPKHLITATGQRVTLRCSPRSGDLSVYWYQQSLDQGLQFLIQYYNGEERAKGNILERFSAQQFPDLHSELNLSSLELGDSALYFCASSTTTWGGAFFGQGTRLTVV.

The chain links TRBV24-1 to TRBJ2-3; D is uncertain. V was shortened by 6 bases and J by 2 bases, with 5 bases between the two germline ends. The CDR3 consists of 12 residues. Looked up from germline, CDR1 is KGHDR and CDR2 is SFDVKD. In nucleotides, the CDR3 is TGTGCCACCAGTCCTTCCACAGATACGCAGTATTTT. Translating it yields CATSPSTDTQYF.

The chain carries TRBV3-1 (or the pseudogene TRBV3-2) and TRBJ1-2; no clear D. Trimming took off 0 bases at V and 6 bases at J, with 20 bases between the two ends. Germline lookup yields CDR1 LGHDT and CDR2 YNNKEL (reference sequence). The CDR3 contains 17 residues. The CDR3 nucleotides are TGTGCCAGCAGCCAAGACATCCGGGCCCAACCAAGGGATGGCTACACCTTC. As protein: CASSQDIRAQPRDGYTF.

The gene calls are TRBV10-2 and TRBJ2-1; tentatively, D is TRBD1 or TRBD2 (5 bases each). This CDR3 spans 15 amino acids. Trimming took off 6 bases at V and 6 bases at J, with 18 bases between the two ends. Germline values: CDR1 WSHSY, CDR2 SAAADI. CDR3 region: CASRPPGPLGNEQFF. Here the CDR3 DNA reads TGCGCCAGCAGACCCCCGGGACCGCTCGGCAATGAGCAGTTCTTC.

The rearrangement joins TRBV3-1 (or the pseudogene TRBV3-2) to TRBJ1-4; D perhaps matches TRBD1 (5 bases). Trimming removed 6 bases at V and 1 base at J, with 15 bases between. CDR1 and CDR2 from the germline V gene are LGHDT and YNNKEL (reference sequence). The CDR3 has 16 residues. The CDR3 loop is CASSPRGGGTNEKLFF. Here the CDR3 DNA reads TGTGCCAGCAGTCCTAGGGGTGGGGGAACTAATGAAAAACTGTTTTTT.

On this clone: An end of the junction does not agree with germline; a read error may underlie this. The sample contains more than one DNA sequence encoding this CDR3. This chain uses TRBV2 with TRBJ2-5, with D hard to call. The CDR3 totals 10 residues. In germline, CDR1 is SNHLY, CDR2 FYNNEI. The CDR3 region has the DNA TGTGCCAGCAGCCAAGAAACCCAGTACTTC. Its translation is CASSQETQYF.

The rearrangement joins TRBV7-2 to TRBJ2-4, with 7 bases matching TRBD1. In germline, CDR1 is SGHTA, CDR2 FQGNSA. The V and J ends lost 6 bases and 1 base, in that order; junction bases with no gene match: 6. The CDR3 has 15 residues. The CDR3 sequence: CASSSDRAAKNIQYF. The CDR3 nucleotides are TGTGCCAGCAGTTCCGACAGGGCGGCCAAAAACATTCAGTACTTC.

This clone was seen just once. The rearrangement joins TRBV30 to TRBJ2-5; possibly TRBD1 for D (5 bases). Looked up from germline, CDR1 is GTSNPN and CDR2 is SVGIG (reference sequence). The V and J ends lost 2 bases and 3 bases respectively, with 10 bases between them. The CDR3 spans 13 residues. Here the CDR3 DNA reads TGTGCCTGGAGTCATTCAGGGAAAGAGACCCAGTACTTC. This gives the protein CAWSHSGKETQYF. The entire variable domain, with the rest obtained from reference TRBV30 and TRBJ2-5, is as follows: SQTIHQWPATLVQPVGSPLSLECTVEGTSNPNLYWYRQAAGRGLQLLFYSVGIGQISSEVPQNLSASRPQDRQFILSSKKLLLSDSGFYLCAWSHSGKETQYFGPGTRLLVL.

CDR3 in amino acids: CASITFNQPQHF. DNA of the CDR3: TGTGCCAGCATTACATTCAATCAGCCCCAGCATTTT. The rearrangement uses TRBV28 and TRBJ1-5; D is uncertain. With 7 bases removed from V and 3 bases from J, the gap between germline ends came to 7 bases. The germline CDR1 and CDR2 sequences are MDHEN and SYDVKM. CDR3 size: 12 residues.

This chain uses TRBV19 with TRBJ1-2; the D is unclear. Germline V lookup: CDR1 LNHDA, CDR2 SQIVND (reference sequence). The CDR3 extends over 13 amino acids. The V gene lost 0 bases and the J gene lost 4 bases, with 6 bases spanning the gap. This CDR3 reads CASSIEVFYGYTF. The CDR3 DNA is TGTGCCAGTAGTATAGAAGTCTTCTATGGCTACACCTTC.

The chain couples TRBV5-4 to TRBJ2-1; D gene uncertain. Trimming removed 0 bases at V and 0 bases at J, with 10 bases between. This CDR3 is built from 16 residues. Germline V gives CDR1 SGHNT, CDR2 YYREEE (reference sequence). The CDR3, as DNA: TGTGCCAGCAGCTTGGGTCCCAGGAACTCCTACAATGAGCAGTTCTTC. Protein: CASSLGPRNSYNEQFF.

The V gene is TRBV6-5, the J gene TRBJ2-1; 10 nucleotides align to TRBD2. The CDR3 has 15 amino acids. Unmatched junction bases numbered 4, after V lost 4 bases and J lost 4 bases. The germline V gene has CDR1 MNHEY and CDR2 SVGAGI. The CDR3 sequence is CASSSAGGGYNEQFF. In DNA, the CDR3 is TGTGCCAGCAGTTCAGCGGGAGGGGGGTACAATGAGCAGTTCTTC.

Here the CDR3 DNA reads TGTGCCAGCAGCCTACTAGGACAGGCGGAAGGAAACACCATATATTTT. Its translation is CASSLLGQAEGNTIYF. This sequence joins TRBV7-6 and TRBJ1-3, with 7 bases aligning to TRBD1. CDR3 size: 16 residues. CDR1 and CDR2 from the germline V gene are SGHVS and FNYEAQ. Trimming cost V 5 bases and J 4 bases; bases outside gene matches: 11.

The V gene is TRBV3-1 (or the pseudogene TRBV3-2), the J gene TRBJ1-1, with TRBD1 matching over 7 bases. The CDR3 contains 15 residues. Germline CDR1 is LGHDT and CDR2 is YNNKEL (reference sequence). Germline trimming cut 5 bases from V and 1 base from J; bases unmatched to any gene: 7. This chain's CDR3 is CASSSTGAPNTEAFF. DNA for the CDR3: TGTGCCAGCAGCAGTACAGGGGCCCCGAACACTGAAGCTTTCTTT.

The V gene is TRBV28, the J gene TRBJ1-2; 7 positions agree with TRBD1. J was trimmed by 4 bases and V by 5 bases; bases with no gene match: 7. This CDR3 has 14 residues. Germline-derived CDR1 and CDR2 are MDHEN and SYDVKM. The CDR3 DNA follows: TGTGCCAGCAGTCCGGACAGGCCCATCTATGGCTACACCTTC. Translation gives CASSPDRPIYGYTF.

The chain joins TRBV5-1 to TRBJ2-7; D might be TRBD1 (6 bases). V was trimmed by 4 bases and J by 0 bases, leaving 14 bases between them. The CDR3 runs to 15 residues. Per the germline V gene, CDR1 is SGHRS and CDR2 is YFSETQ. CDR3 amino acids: CASSRQVGASYEQYF. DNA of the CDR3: TGCGCCAGCAGCAGACAGGTAGGGGCCTCCTACGAGCAGTACTTC.

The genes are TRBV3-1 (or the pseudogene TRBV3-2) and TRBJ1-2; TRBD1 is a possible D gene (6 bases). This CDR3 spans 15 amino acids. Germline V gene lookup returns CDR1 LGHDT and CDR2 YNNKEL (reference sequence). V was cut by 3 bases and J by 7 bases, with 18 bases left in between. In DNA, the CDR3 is TGTGCCAGCAGCCACCTAGACAGGTTTGAAATTGGCTACACCTTC. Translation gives CASSHLDRFEIGYTF.

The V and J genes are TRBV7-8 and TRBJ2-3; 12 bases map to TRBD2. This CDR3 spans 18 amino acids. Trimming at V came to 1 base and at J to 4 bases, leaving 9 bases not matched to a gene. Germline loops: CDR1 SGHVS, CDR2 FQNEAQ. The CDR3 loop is CASSLGASGGARSDTQYF. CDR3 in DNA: TGTGCCAGCAGCTTAGGGGCTAGCGGGGGGGCCCGGTCAGATACGCAGTATTTT.